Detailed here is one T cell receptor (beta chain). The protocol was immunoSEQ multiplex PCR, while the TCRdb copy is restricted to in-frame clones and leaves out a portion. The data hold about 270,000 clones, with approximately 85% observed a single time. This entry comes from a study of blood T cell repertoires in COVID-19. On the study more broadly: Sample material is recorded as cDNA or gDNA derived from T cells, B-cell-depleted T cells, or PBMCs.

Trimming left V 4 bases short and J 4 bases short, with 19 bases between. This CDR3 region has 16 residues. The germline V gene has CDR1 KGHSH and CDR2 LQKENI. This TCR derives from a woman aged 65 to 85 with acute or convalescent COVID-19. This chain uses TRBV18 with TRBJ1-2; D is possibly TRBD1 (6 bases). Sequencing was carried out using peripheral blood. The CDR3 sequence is CASSLYREGQSYGYTF. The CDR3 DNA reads TGTGCCAGCTCACTCTACAGGGAAGGACAAAGCTATGGCTACACCTTC.